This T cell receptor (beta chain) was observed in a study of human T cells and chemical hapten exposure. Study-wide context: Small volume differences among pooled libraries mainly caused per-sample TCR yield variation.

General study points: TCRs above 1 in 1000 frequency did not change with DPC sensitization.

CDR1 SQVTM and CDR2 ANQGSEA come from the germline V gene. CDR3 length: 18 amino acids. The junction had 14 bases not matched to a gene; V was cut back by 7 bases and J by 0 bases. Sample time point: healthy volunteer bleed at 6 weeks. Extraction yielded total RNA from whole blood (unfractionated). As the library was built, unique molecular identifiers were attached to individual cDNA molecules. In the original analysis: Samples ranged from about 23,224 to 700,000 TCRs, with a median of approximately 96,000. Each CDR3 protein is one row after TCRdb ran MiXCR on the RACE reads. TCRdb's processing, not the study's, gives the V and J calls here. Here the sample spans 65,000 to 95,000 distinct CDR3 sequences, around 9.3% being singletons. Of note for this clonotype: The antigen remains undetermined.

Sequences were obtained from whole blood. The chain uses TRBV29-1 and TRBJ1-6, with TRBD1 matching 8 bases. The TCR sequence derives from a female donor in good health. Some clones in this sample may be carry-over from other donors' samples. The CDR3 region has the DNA TGCAGCGCTTTCCGACAGGACAGGGCCTTCTCCTATAATTCACCCCTCCACTTT. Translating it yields CSAFRQDRAFSYNSPLHF.